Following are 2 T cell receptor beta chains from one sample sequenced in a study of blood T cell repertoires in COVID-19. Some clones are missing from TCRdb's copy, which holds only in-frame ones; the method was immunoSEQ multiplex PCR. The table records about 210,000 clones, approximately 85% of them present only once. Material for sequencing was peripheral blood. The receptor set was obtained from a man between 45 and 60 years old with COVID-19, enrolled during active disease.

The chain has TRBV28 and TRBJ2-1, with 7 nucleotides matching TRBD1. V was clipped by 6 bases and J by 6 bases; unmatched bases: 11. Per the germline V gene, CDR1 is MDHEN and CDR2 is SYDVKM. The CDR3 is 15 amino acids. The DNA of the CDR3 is TGTGCCAGCAGCCTGGTTCGACAGGGTATCAATGAGCAGTTCTTC. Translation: CASSLVRQGINEQFF.

CDR3 coding DNA: TGCGCCAGCAGGTTTTCGACAGGCTACGAGCAGTACTTC. It yields the protein CASRFSTGYEQYF. The chain recombines TRBV5-1 with TRBJ2-7; tentatively, D is TRBD1 (6 bases). The ends were cut back, 5 bases at V and 3 bases at J, with 12 bases in the middle. Germline V gives CDR1 SGHRS, CDR2 YFSETQ. The CDR3 runs 13 residues.